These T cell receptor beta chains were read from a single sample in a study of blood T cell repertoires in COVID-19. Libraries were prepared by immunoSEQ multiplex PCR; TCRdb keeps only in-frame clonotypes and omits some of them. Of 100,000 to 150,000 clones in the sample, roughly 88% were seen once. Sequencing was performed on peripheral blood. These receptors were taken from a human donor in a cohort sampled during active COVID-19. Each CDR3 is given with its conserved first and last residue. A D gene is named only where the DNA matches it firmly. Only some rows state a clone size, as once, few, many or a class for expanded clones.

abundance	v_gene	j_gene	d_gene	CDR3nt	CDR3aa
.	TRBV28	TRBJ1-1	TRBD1	TGTGCCAGCAGTTCCGGACAGGCCAACACTGAAGCTTTCTTT	CASSSGQANTEAFF
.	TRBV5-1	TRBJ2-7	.	TGCGCCAGCAGCTTGGGGCAGGGGAGATACGAGCAGTACTTC	CASSLGQGRYEQYF
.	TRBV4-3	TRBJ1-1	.	TGCGCCAGCAGCCAAGATGACGATAGGGAGGCTGAAGCTTTCTTT	CASSQDDDREAEAFF
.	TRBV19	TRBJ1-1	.	TGTGCCAGTAGGGGTCGGCAGGGCGAGAACACTGAAGCTTTCTTT	CASRGRQGENTEAFF
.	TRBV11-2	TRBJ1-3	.	TGTGCCAGCAGCCCCTGGTTAGATACTTCTGGAAACACCATATATTTT	CASSPWLDTSGNTIYF
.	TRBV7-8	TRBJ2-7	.	TGTGCCAGCAGCTTAGCCCGGGTGGCAGCCTTAACCTACGAGCAGTACTTC	CASSLARVAALTYEQYF
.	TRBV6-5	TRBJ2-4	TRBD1	TGTGCCACCACCCCCGGGACAGGGAAAAACATTCAGTACTTC	CATTPGTGKNIQYF
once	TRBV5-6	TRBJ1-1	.	TGTGCCAGCAGCCTCGGGGACATGAACACTGAAGCTTTCTTT	CASSLGDMNTEAFF
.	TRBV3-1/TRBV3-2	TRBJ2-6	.	TGTGCCAGCTCCCCCCGGGGTTCTGGGGCCAACGTCCTGACTTTC	CASSPRGSGANVLTF
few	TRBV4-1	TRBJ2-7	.	TGCGCCAGCAGCCAAGACCCAGCCCGGAGGGAGCAGTACTTC	CASSQDPARREQYF
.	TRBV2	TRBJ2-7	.	TGTGCCAGCAGGCGACTAACCTCGCAGCAGTACTTC	CASRRLTSQQYF
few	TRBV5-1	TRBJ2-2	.	TGCGCCAGTGGCGGGGGAGACAGGCGGGAGCTGTTTTTT	CASGGGDRRELFF
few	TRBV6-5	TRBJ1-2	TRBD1	TGTGCCAGCAGTATATCCGGGACAGCCTATGGCTACACCTTC	CASSISGTAYGYTF
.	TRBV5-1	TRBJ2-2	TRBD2	TGCGCCAGCAGCTTCACTAGCGGGAGGTCCGGGGAGCTGTTTTTT	CASSFTSGRSGELFF
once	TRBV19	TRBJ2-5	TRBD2	TGTGCCAGTAGCAGTCTACTGAACAGGGGGACTAGCGGGAATCGAGAGACCCAGTACTTC	CASSSLLNRGTSGNRETQYF
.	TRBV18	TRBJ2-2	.	TGTGCCAGCTCACCTACCTCGGGACTCGGGTCACCCGGGGAGCTGTTTTTT	CASSPTSGLGSPGELFF
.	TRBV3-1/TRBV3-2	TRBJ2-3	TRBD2	TGTGCCAGCAGCCGACAAAGCGGGAGGATTTCAGATACGCAGTATTTT	CASSRQSGRISDTQYF
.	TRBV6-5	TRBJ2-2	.	TGTGCCAGCAGGGCCACCGGGGAGCTGTTTTTT	CASRATGELFF
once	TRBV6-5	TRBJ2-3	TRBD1	TGTGCCAGCAGTTACCGGGGACAGGGGGCCACGCAGTATTTT	CASSYRGQGATQYF
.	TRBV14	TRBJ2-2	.	TGTGCCAGCAGCCGAGACAGCGGACCCAACACCGGGGAGCTGTTTTTT	CASSRDSGPNTGELFF
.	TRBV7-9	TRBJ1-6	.	TGTGCCAGCAGCACCGACGGGAATTCACCCCTCCACTTT	CASSTDGNSPLHF
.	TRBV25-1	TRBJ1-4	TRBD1	TGTGCCAGCAGTGAGACAGGGCTTGCAACTAATGAAAAACTGTTTTTT	CASSETGLATNEKLFF
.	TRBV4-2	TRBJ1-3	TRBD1	TGTGCCAGCAGCCCGCCCCCCGGGACAGGTTCCGGAAACACCATATATTTT	CASSPPPGTGSGNTIYF
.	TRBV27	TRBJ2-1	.	TGTGCCAGCAGAAACCCCCCTGTGAGCTCCTACAATGAGCAGTTCTTC	CASRNPPVSSYNEQFF
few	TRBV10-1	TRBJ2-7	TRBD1	TGCGCCAGCAGTACGGGACAGGGTATCTCCGAGCAGTACTTC	CASSTGQGISEQYF
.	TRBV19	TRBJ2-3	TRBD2	TGTGCCAGTAGTAAAGCGGGACGCACAGATACGCAGTATTTT	CASSKAGRTDTQYF
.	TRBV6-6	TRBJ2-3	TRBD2	TGTGCCAGCAGTTATTCCCTAGCGGGCCATACGCAGTATTTT	CASSYSLAGHTQYF
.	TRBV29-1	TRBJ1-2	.	TGCAGCGTCCCAAGGGGCGGCCTAACCTATGGCTACACCTTC	CSVPRGGLTYGYTF
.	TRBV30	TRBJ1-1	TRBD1	TGTGCCGCGAAACAGGGGTGGGACACTGAAGCTTTCTTT	CAAKQGWDTEAFF
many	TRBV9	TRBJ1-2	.	TGTGCCAGCACCCGTCTGGGCGTAGCTAACTATGGCTACACCTTC	CASTRLGVANYGYTF
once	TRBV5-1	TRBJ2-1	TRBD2	TGCGCCAGCAGCTTGGTAGCGGGAGTCGGAAATGAGCAGTTCTTC	CASSLVAGVGNEQFF
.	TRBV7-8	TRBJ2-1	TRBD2	TGTGCCAGCAGCTTAGGGCTAGCGGAGTACAATGAGCAGTTCTTC	CASSLGLAEYNEQFF
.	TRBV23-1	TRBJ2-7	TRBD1	TGCGCCAGCAGTCAATCGCCTGACAGGGACGAGCAGTACTTC	CASSQSPDRDEQYF
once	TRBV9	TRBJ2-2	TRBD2	TGTGCCAGCAGCGTAGGGGAGGGTTTGAGCACCGGGGAGCTGTTTTTT	CASSVGEGLSTGELFF
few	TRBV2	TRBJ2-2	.	TGTGCCAGCATGAGGACTCAGGTGAAAAACACCGGGGAGCTGTTTTTT	CASMRTQVKNTGELFF
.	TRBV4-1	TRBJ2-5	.	TGCGCCAGCAGCCAAGATACAGGGAGCAAAGAGACCCAGTACTTC	CASSQDTGSKETQYF
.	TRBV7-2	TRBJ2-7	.	TGTGCCAGCAGCCCCCCCCCAGGGGAGGAGCAGTACTTC	CASSPPPGEEQYF
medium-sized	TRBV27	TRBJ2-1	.	TGTGCCAGCAGTATTGTCTCCTCCTACAATGAGCAGTTCTTC	CASSIVSSYNEQFF
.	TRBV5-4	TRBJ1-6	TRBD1	TGTGCCAGCAGCGCCGGGACAGTGGATTCACCCCTCCACTTT	CASSAGTVDSPLHF
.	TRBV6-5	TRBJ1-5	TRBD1	TGTGCCAGCAGTCGCAGCTCAGGGGGTCAGCCCCAGCATTTT	CASSRSSGGQPQHF
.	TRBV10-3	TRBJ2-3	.	TGTGCCATCAGTGACGTGGAGGATACGCAGTATTTT	CAISDVEDTQYF
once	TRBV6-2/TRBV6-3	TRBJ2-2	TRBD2	TGTGCCAGCAGTTATGGGGGGCTAGCGGGAGGTCACACCGGGGAGCTGTTTTTT	CASSYGGLAGGHTGELFF
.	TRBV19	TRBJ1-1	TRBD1	TGTGCCAGTAGTATAGTGGAGGGGGCGGAAGCTTTCTTT	CASSIVEGAEAFF
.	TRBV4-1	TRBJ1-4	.	TGCGCCAGCAGCCAGCGAGGGAAACTGTTTTTT	CASSQRGKLFF
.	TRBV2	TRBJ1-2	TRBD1	TGTGCCAGCAAAGAAACAGGGGCCGGTGGCTACACCTTC	CASKETGAGGYTF
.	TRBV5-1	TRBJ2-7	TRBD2	TGCGCCAGCAGTCGGGAGGGCCCCCGCGAGCAGTACTTC	CASSREGPREQYF
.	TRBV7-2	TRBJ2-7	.	TGTGCCAGCAGCGTGGGAGGCTTAGGGCGTTCCTACGAGCAGTACTTC	CASSVGGLGRSYEQYF
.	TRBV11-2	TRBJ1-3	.	TGTGCCAGCAGCTTAGGGGGGCCTGGAAACACCATATATTTT	CASSLGGPGNTIYF
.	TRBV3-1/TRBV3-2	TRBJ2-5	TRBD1	TGTGCCAGCAGCCCAAGAATGGCCAGGGGGCGAGAGACCCAGTACTTC	CASSPRMARGRETQYF
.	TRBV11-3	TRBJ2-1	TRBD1	TGTGCCAGCAGCCTAGACAGGGATAATGAGCAGTTCTTC	CASSLDRDNEQFF
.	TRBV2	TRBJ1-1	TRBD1	TGTGCCAGCAGCGGACCCTTGTTACAGGGGAGCACTGAAGCTTTCTTT	CASSGPLLQGSTEAFF